The T cell receptor (beta chain) described here comes from a study of identical twins. Study findings and constraints: These conclusions were based on statistical analysis (cross-sectional, not following the same donors). Insertion counts were lower in abundant cord blood beta clonotypes, a trend that memory repertoires did not show.

Note on this clonotype: Its antigen is currently unknown.

Healthy Caucasians supplied all donations. Carrying unique molecular identifiers, the cDNA also gained a universal primer site through template switching. MiXCR was run by TCRdb on the 5' RACE reads, yielding one entry per CDR3 protein. Among 400,000 to 550,000 distinct CDR3 sequences listed, about 13% were seen once. The CDR3 consists of 11 residues. V was trimmed by 3 bases and J by 7 bases, leaving 7 bases between them. CDR1 is SGHTA and CDR2 is FQGNSA in the germline V gene. The sample was also linked to a second study, of yellow fever vaccine responses in identical twins.

The sequencing sample was made of CD4+ T cells sorted from blood. The receptor comes from a woman aged 18-30 years in good health. This sequence joins TRBV7-2 and TRBJ2-7; D unresolved. The CDR3 here is CASSFDWEQYF. CDR3 bases: TGTGCCAGCAGCTTCGACTGGGAGCAGTACTTC.